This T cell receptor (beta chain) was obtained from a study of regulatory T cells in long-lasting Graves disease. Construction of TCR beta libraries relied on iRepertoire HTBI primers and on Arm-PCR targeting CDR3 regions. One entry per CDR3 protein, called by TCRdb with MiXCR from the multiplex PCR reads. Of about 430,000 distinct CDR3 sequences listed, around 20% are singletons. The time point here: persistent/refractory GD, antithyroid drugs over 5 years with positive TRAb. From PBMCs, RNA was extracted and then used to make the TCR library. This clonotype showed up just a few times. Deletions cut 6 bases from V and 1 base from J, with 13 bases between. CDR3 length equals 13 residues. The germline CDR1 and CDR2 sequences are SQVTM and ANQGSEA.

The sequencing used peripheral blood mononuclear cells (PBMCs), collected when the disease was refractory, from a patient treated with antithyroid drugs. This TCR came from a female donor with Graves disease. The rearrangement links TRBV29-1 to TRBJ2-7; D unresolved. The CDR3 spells CSVSVWDSYEQYF. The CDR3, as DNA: TGCAGCGTCTCGGTATGGGATTCCTACGAGCAGTACTTC.